The 14 T cell receptor beta chains below all came from one sample that was sequenced in a study of cytomegalovirus exposure and HLA in healthy donors. The study ran its PCR with 60 Vbeta and 13 Jbeta primers. Profiling relied on immunoSEQ multiplex PCR, and the TCRdb table lists in-frame clones only, not all of them. The sample includes roughly 190,000 clones, around 81% of them seen just once. The specimen was PBMCs. The origin of the receptors is a woman aged 50 to 60 in good health and CMV-seropositive.

The sample holds many counts of this clone. The chain recombines TRBV5-1 with TRBJ2-7, with 7 bases aligning to TRBD1. The CDR3 runs 16 residues. CDR1 and CDR2 (germline): SGHRS, YFSETQ. V was pared by 0 bases and J by 3 bases, with 9 bases of the junction left unmatched. Here the CDR3 DNA reads TGCGCCAGCAGCTTGGGGCACCGGGACAGCAACTACGAGCAGTACTTC. Its protein product is CASSLGHRDSNYEQYF.

The chain joins TRBV6-1 to TRBJ1-3, with no clear D. The CDR3 covers 13 residues. V shed 9 bases and J shed 1 base, with 10 bases lying between them. The germline CDR1 and CDR2 sequences are MNHNS and SASEGT. The CDR3 reads CASKQFSGNTIYF. The DNA for the CDR3 is TGTGCCAGTAAACAGTTTTCTGGAAACACCATATATTTT.

The chain carries TRBV5-1 and TRBJ1-3, with a tentative D call TRBD1 (5 bases). Trimming removed 0 bases from V and 0 bases from J, with 7 bases in between. Germline-derived CDR1 and CDR2 are SGHRS and YFSETQ. This CDR3 has 15 amino acids. The CDR3 DNA reads as TGCGCCAGCAGCTTGGCCGGGGGCTCTGGAAACACCATATATTTT. Translated, it gives CASSLAGGSGNTIYF.

This chain links TRBV27 with TRBJ2-7; 10 bases line up with TRBD1. CDR1 is MNHEY, CDR2 SMNVEV, per germline (reference sequence). This CDR3 has 15 residues. The V gene end was trimmed by 6 bases and the J gene end by 3 bases; junction bases not matched to a gene: 8. CDR3 amino acids: CASRHPRDRGYEQYF. CDR3 DNA sequence: TGTGCCAGCAGGCACCCCCGGGACAGGGGCTACGAGCAGTACTTC.

The rearrangement links TRBV19 to TRBJ1-5; perhaps TRBD1 as D (6 bases). Germline V lookup: CDR1 LNHDA, CDR2 SQIVND (reference sequence). The CDR3 covers 14 residues. V lost 3 bases and J 7 bases, leaving 13 bases between the germline ends. CDR3 nucleotides: TGTGCCAGTAGTATCAGGGGAGTAGGACAGCCCCAGCATTTT. Protein: CASSIRGVGQPQHF. Combining the CDR3 with reference TRBV19 and TRBJ1-5 gives the whole variable domain DGGITQSPKYLFRKEGQNVTLSCEQNLNHDAMYWYRQDPGQGLRLIYYSQIVNDFQKGDIAEGYSVSREKKESFPLTVTSAQKNPTAFYLCASSIRGVGQPQHFGDGTRLSIL.

The chain uses TRBV9 and TRBJ1-6, with D tentatively TRBD1 (5 bases). This CDR3 comprises 17 residues. The V gene lost 4 bases and the J gene lost 0 bases, with 14 bases spanning the gap. The germline V gene encodes CDR1 SGDLS and CDR2 YYNGEE. This CDR3 reads CASSSTGRSSYNSPLHF. CDR3 coding DNA: TGTGCCAGCAGCTCCACAGGACGGAGCTCCTATAATTCACCCCTCCACTTT.

V gene TRBV5-6 combines with J gene TRBJ2-2; TRBD2 matches 7 bases. This CDR3 has 17 amino acids. Germline V gene data show CDR1 as SGHDT and CDR2 as YYEEEE. With V trimmed by 0 bases and J by 5 bases, 10 bases remained unmatched. This CDR3 is CASSLAQRTRITGELFF. CDR3 nucleotides: TGTGCCAGCAGCTTGGCCCAACGGACTAGGATAACCGGGGAGCTGTTTTTT.

The sample holds one count of this clone. The chain uses TRBV19 and TRBJ1-6; D not certain. Trimming removed 6 bases at V and 0 bases at J, with 18 bases between. Germline CDR1 and CDR2: LNHDA and SQIVND (reference sequence). There are 18 residues in the CDR3. The CDR3 nucleotides are TGTGCCAGTAGCCCTGTCGCTCCCGCTAGCTCCTATAATTCACCCCTCCACTTT. This gives the protein CASSPVAPASSYNSPLHF. The full variable domain, completed using reference TRBV19 and TRBJ1-6, is DGGITQSPKYLFRKEGQNVTLSCEQNLNHDAMYWYRQDPGQGLRLIYYSQIVNDFQKGDIAEGYSVSREKKESFPLTVTSAQKNPTAFYLCASSPVAPASSYNSPLHFGNGTRLTVT.

This chain joins TRBV4-1 and TRBJ2-2, with 7 positions matching TRBD2. The CDR3 is 16 residues long. J was trimmed by 5 bases and V by 1 base; bases with no gene match: 7. Germline-derived CDR1 and CDR2 are MGHRA and YSYEKL. This CDR3 reads CASSQAGGGTTGELFF. The CDR3 bases are TGCGCCAGCAGCCAAGCCGGCGGGGGTACGACCGGGGAGCTGTTTTTT.

The chain uses TRBV2 and TRBJ1-5; D remains ambiguous. V was pared by 4 bases and J by 2 bases, with 6 bases between. The CDR3 extends over 13 amino acids. Germline V gene lookup returns CDR1 SNHLY and CDR2 FYNNEI. This chain's CDR3 is CASSGTGNQPQHF. The CDR3 nucleotides are TGTGCCAGCAGTGGGACTGGCAATCAGCCCCAGCATTTT.

The chain uses TRBV6-6 and TRBJ2-5, with D possibly TRBD1 on 6 matching bases. This CDR3 contains 12 residues. The germline V gene has CDR1 MNHNY and CDR2 SVGAGI (reference sequence). V gave up 10 bases and J gave up 1 base, with 10 bases separating them. The CDR3 DNA sequence: TGTGCCACCCAGGGGCGCCAAGAGACCCAGTACTTC. Translating it yields CATQGRQETQYF.

The gene calls are TRBV7-9 and TRBJ1-5; 8 bases line up with TRBD1. After removal of 4 bases from V and 3 bases from J, the junction contained 5 bases not matched to a gene. The CDR3 contains 15 residues. Germline values: CDR1 SEHNR, CDR2 FQNEAQ (reference sequence). This CDR3 is CASSSSGQVNQPQHF. CDR3 nucleotide sequence: TGTGCCAGCAGCTCGTCGGGACAGGTCAATCAGCCCCAGCATTTT.

This chain links TRBV7-7 with TRBJ2-1, with D possibly being TRBD1 (7 bases). The CDR3 runs 14 residues. The germline V and J ends were trimmed by 6 bases and 5 bases, with 14 bases remaining between them. Germline loops: CDR1 SSHAT, CDR2 FNYEAQ (reference sequence). The CDR3 DNA reads TGTGCCAGCAGTCGAGACAGGGAGGACAATGAGCAGTTCTTC. Translating it yields CASSRDREDNEQFF. Looking up the rest from reference TRBV7-7 and TRBJ2-1 gives the full variable domain: GAGVSQSPRYKVTKRGQDVTLRCDPISSHATLYWYQQALGQGPEFLTYFNYEAQPDKSGLPSDRFSAERPEGSISTLTIQRTEQRDSAMYRCASSRDREDNEQFFGPGTRLTVL.

V and J are TRBV9 and TRBJ2-1; D perhaps matches TRBD2 (6 bases). V was trimmed by 3 bases and J by 7 bases, leaving 17 bases between them. Germline lookup yields CDR1 SGDLS and CDR2 YYNGEE. The CDR3 totals 15 residues. CDR3 residues: CASSGTGTRRNEQFF. CDR3 sequence (DNA): TGTGCCAGCAGCGGGACCGGGACTCGTAGAAATGAGCAGTTCTTC. Together with reference TRBV9 and TRBJ2-1, the CDR3 gives the full variable domain: DSGVTQTPKHLITATGQRVTLRCSPRSGDLSVYWYQQSLDQGLQFLIQYYNGEERAKGNILERFSAQQFPDLHSELNLSSLELGDSALYFCASSGTGTRRNEQFFGPGTRLTVL.